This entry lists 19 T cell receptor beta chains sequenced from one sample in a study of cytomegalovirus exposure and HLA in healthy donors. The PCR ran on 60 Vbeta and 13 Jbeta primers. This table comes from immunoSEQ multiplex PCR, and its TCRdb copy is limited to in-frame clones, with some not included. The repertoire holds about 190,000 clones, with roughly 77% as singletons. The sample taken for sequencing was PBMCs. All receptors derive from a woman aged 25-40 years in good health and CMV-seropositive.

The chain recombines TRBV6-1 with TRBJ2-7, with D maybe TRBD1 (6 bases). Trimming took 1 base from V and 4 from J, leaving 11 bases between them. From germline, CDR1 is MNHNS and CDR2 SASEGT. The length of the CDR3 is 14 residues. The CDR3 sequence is CASSEGGRGYEQYF. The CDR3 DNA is TGTGCCAGCAGTGAAGGCGGCAGGGGATACGAGCAGTACTTC.

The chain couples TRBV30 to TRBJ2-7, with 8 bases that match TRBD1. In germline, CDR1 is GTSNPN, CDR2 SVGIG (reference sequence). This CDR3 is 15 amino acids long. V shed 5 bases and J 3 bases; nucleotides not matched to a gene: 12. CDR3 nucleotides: TGTGCCTGGGACACGGGGAGGACAGGGATCTACGAGCAGTACTTC. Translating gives CAWDTGRTGIYEQYF.

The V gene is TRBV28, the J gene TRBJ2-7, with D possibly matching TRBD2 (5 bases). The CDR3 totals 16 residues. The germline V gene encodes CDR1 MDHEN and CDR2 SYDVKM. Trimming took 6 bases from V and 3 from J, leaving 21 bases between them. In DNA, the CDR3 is TGTGCCAGCAGCCCCCGCGGGCGCTCTTCCCACTACGAGCAGTACTTC. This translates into CASSPRGRSSHYEQYF.

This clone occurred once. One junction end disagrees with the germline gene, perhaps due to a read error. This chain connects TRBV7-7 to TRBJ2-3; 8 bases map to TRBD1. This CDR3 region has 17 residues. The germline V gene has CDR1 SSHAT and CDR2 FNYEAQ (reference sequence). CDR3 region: CASSSRGFRQGTDTQYF. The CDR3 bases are TGTGCTAGCAGCTCTCGCGGTTTTCGACAGGGGACAGATACGCAGTATTTT.

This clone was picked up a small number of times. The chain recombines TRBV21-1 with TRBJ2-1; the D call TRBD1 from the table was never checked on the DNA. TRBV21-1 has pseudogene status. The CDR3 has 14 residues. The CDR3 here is CASSKQMPYNEQFF. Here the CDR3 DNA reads TGTGCCAGCAGCAAGCAGATGCCCTACAATGAGCAGTTCTTC.

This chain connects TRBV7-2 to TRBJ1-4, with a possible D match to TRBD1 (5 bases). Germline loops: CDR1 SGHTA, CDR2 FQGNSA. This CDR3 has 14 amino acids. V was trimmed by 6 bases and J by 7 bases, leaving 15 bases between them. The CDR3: CASSSGSRSEKLFF. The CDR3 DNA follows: TGTGCCAGCAGTTCAGGGTCTCGTAGTGAAAAACTGTTTTTT.

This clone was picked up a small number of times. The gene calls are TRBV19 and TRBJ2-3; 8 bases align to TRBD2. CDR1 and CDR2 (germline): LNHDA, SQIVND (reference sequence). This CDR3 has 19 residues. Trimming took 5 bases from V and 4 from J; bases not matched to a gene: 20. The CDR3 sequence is CASSAGGSLGGKLSDTQYF. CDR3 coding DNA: TGTGCCAGTAGTGCGGGGGGATCTCTCGGCGGGAAATTGTCAGATACGCAGTATTTT.

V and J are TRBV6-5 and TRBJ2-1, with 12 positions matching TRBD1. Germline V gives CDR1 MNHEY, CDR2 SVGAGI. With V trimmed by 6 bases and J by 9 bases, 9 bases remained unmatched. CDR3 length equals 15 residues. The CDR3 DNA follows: TGTGCCAGCAGGCGGCGGGACAGGGGGCTCGGTGAGCAGTTCTTC. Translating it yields CASRRRDRGLGEQFF.

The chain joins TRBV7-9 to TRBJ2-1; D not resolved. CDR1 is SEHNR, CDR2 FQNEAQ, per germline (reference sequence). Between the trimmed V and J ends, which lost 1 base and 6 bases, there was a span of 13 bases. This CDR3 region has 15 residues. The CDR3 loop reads CASSLVGGVGNEQFF. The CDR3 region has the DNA TGTGCCAGCAGCTTAGTAGGCGGTGTGGGCAATGAGCAGTTCTTC.

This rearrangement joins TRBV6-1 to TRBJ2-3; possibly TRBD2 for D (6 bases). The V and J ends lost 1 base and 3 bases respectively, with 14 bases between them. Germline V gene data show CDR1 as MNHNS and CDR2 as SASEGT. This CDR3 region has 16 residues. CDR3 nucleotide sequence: TGTGCCAGCAGTGAAGGAGGAATAGCGGTAACAGATACGCAGTATTTT. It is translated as CASSEGGIAVTDTQYF.

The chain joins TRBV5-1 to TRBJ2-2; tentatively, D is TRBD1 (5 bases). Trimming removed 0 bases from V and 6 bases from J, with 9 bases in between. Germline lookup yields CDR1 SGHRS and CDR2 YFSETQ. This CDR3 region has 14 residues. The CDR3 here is CASSLEGVAGELFF. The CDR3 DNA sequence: TGCGCCAGCAGCTTGGAAGGGGTTGCCGGGGAGCTGTTTTTT.

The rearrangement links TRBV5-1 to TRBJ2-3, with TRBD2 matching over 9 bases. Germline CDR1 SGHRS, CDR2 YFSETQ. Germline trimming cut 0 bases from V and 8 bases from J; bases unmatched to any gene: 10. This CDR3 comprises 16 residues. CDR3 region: CASSLAGTSNGGTQYF. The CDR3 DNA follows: TGCGCCAGCAGCTTGGCCGGGACTAGCAATGGTGGTACGCAGTATTTT.

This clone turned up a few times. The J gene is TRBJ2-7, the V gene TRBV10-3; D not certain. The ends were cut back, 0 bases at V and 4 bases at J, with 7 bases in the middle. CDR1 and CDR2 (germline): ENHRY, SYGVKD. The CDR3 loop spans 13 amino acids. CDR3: CAISESNSYEQYF. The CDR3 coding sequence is TGTGCCATCAGTGAGTCGAACAGTTACGAGCAGTACTTC.

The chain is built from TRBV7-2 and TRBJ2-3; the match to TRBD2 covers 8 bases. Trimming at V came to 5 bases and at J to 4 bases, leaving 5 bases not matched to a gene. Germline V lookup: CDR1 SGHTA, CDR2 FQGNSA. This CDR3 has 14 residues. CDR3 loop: CASSPGLVSDTQYF. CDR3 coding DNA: TGTGCCAGCAGCCCGGGACTAGTCTCAGATACGCAGTATTTT.

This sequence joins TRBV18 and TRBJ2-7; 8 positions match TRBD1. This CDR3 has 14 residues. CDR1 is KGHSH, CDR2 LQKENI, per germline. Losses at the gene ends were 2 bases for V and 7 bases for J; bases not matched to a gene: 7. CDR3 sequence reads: CASSPDRGKGEQYF. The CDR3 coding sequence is TGTGCCAGCTCACCAGACAGGGGAAAGGGGGAGCAGTACTTC.

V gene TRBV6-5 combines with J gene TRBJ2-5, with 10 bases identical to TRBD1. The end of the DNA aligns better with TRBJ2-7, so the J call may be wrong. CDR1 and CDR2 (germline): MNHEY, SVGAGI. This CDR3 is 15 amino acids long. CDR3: CAVSVWDRGVHEQYF. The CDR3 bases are TGTGCCGTAAGCGTTTGGGACAGGGGTGTCCACGAGCAGTACTTC.

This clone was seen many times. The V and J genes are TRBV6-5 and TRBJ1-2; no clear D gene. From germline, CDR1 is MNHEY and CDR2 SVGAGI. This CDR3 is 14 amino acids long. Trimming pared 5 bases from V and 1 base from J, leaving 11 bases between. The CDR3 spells CASSRAGNNYGYTF. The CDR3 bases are TGTGCCAGCAGTAGGGCGGGGAATAACTATGGCTACACCTTC.

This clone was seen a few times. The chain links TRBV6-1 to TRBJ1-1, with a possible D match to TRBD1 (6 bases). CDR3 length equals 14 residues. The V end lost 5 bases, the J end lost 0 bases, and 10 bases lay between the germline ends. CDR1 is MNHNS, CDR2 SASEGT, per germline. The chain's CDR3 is CASSPQGMNTEAFF. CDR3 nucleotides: TGTGCCAGCAGTCCACAGGGTATGAACACTGAAGCTTTCTTT.

Here the CDR3 reads CSASLTQYF. The CDR3 nucleotides read TGCAGTGCTAGTCTGACGCAGTATTTT. V and J are TRBV20-1 and TRBJ2-3; D gene unclear. Trimming removed 3 bases from V and 9 bases from J, with 4 bases in between. The CDR3 contains 9 residues. CDR1 and CDR2 from the germline V gene are DFQATT and SNEGSKA (reference sequence).